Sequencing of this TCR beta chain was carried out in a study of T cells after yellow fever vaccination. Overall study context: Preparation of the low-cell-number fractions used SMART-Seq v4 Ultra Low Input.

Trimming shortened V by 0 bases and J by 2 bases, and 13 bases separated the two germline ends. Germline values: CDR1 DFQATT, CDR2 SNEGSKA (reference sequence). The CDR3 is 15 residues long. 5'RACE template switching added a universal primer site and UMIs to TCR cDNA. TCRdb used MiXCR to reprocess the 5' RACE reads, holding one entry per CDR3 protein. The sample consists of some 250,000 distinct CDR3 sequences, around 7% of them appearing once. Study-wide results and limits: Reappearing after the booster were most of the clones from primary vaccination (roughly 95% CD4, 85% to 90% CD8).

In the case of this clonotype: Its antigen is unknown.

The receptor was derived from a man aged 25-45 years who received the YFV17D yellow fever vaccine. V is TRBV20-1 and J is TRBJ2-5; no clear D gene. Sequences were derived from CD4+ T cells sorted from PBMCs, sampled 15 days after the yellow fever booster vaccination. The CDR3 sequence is CSARDWAGLQETQYF. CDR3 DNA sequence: TGCAGTGCTAGAGATTGGGCCGGGTTACAAGAGACCCAGTACTTC.